The entry below describes one T cell receptor (beta chain). The antigen is unknown. Time point: week 35, safety follow-up. Vaccination used 300 ug of mutant IDH1 20-mer peptide per dose, with topical imiquimod. The data are from a study of a mutant IDH1 vaccine in newly diagnosed glioma. With 2 bases removed from V and 7 bases from J, the gap between germline ends came to 3 bases. Germline CDR1 and CDR2: MNHEY and SVGAGI. The CDR3 runs 12 residues. Profiled with immunoSEQ multiplex PCR; TCRdb holds only in-frame clones, not every one. The repertoire has roughly 30,000 clones, roughly three quarters of them found once; the top ten carry 11%.

Sequenced material: PBMCs, taken from a glioma patient whose treatment included an IDH1 peptide vaccine. The chain carries TRBV6-5 and TRBJ1-6; the D is unclear. The receptor's source is a woman between 35 and 50 years old with glioma. The CDR3 is CASSYQNSPLHF. The CDR3 DNA follows: TGTGCCAGCAGTTACCAGAATTCACCCCTCCACTTT.